These 27 T cell receptor beta chains were all obtained from the same sample, sequenced in a study of shared clonotypes between healthy human individuals. TCRdb's copy holds only in-frame clones and misses some; the assay was immunoSEQ multiplex PCR. The sample holds over a million clones, approximately 96% seen once. Sequencing used naive CD4+ T cells sorted from blood. Subset noted: CD45RA+ positively selected. These receptors came from a man aged 30 to 39 in good health.

The chain employs TRBV29-1 and TRBJ2-1; the match to TRBD1 covers 9 bases. The germline V gene encodes CDR1 SQVTM and CDR2 ANQGSEA. The CDR3 is 14 amino acids. Trimming removed 8 bases from V and 2 bases from J; junction bases left unmatched: 7. The CDR3 DNA reads TGCAGCCTTGGGCGACAGGGGGCCTACAATGAGCAGTTCTTC. Protein product: CSLGRQGAYNEQFF.

This sequence joins TRBV6-5 and TRBJ2-7, with D possibly matching TRBD2 (6 bases). CDR1 is MNHEY and CDR2 is SVGAGI in the germline V gene. The CDR3 loop spans 15 amino acids. Trimming left V 8 bases short and J 3 bases short, with 20 bases between. CDR3 region: CASRSYPSGHYEQYF. CDR3 nucleotides: TGTGCCAGCCGCTCTTATCCAAGCGGGCACTACGAGCAGTACTTC.

This chain joins TRBV5-4 and TRBJ2-5; D gene unclear. CDR1 and CDR2 (germline): SGHNT, YYREEE (reference sequence). This CDR3 region has 15 residues. V was trimmed by 4 bases and J by 4 bases, leaving 17 bases between them. The CDR3 spells CASSKKQGSPETQYF. In nucleotides, the CDR3 is TGTGCCAGCAGCAAGAAACAAGGCTCCCCAGAGACCCAGTACTTC.

V gene TRBV5-4 combines with J gene TRBJ2-7; D unclear. With 0 bases removed from V and 7 bases from J, the gap between germline ends came to 14 bases. This CDR3 region has 14 residues. Germline V gene sequence: CDR1 SGHNT, CDR2 YYREEE (reference sequence). CDR3 residues: CASSLVSSSLEQYF. The CDR3 bases are TGTGCCAGCAGCTTGGTTTCTTCTAGTCTTGAGCAGTACTTC.

The rearrangement uses TRBV11-3 and TRBJ2-5; tentative D call: TRBD2 (7 bases). V lost 3 bases and J 5 bases, leaving 16 bases between the germline ends. The CDR3 spans 15 residues. Per germline, CDR1 SGHNT and CDR2 YENEEA. The CDR3 is CASSLGQGRAETQYF. CDR3 sequence (DNA): TGTGCCAGCAGCTTGGGCCAGGGGAGGGCGGAGACCCAGTACTTC.

A single count supports this clone. The rearrangement joins TRBV7-2 to TRBJ2-1; 8 nucleotides align to TRBD2. V trimming: 4 bases; J trimming: 5 bases; junction bases outside the gene matches: 7. This CDR3 has 15 residues. Germline V lookup: CDR1 SGHTA, CDR2 FQGNSA. The CDR3 DNA is TGTGCCAGCAGCTCAACGGGAGGGCATAACAATGAGCAGTTCTTC. The encoded protein is CASSSTGGHNNEQFF.

Concerning this clone: Other DNA sequences within the sample encode an identical CDR3. The chain uses TRBV7-9 and TRBJ2-7; D not certain. The CDR3 spans 12 residues. Germline CDR1 and CDR2: SEHNR and FQNEAQ (reference sequence). The V and J ends lost 1 base and 1 base respectively, with 2 bases between them. CDR3 coding DNA: TGTGCCAGCAGCTTAGTATCCTACGAGCAGTACTTC. The encoded protein is CASSLVSYEQYF.

The chain recombines TRBV28 with TRBJ2-2, with D tentatively TRBD2 (6 bases). The CDR3 contains 14 residues. The germline V gene has CDR1 MDHEN and CDR2 SYDVKM. Deletions cut 5 bases from V and 7 bases from J, with 14 bases between. CDR3 residues: CASSPPGSHGELFF. Written as DNA, the CDR3 is TGTGCCAGCAGTCCCCCCGGGAGTCACGGGGAGCTGTTTTTT.

This clone has only a few counts. V is TRBV18 and J is TRBJ2-1, with a tentative D call TRBD2 (5 bases). Germline V gene sequence: CDR1 KGHSH, CDR2 LQKENI. The CDR3 loop spans 13 amino acids. Trimming pared 2 bases from V and 5 bases from J, leaving 7 bases between. The CDR3 DNA reads as TGTGCCAGCTCACCATTGACTAACAATGAGCAGTTCTTC. Translating it yields CASSPLTNNEQFF.

The chain links TRBV5-1 to TRBJ2-2; 13 bases are a match to TRBD2. Germline values: CDR1 SGHRS, CDR2 YFSETQ. With 4 bases clipped from V and 1 base from J, the junction kept 4 bases outside the gene matches. The CDR3 spans 17 residues. Written as DNA, the CDR3 is TGCGCCAGCAGCGCCGGGACTAGCGGGATGAACACCGGGGAGCTGTTTTTT. Protein: CASSAGTSGMNTGELFF.

J is TRBJ1-2 and V is TRBV15, with TRBD1 matching 7 bases. CDR3 length equals 14 residues. Germline lookup yields CDR1 LNHNV and CDR2 YYDKDF (reference sequence). The V and J ends lost 1 base and 4 bases, in that order; junction bases with no gene match: 3. This CDR3 reads CATSRGRDSYGYTF. The CDR3 region has the DNA TGTGCCACCAGCAGAGGTAGGGACAGCTATGGCTACACCTTC.

This chain uses TRBV4-3 with TRBJ2-3; 8 bases align to TRBD2. V was clipped by 0 bases and J by 6 bases; unmatched bases: 14. The V gene's germline CDR1 is LGHNA and CDR2 YSLEER. The CDR3 runs to 18 residues. The CDR3 is CASSQDRRTGLVGDTQYF. The CDR3 coding sequence is TGCGCCAGCAGCCAAGATCGTAGGACGGGACTAGTCGGGGATACGCAGTATTTT.

The chain has TRBV28 and TRBJ2-2; D may be TRBD2 (6 bases). Per germline, CDR1 MDHEN and CDR2 SYDVKM. The V end was cut by 6 bases, the J end by 7 bases, with 18 bases between. This CDR3 is built from 15 residues. The DNA of the CDR3 is TGTGCCAGCAGCCTTCGAGGGCAGGGAGGCGGGGAGCTGTTTTTT. Translation gives CASSLRGQGGGELFF.

The V gene is TRBV7-2, the J gene TRBJ2-1; D is perhaps TRBD2 (5 bases). The V gene lost 2 bases and the J gene lost 6 bases, with 8 bases spanning the gap. Germline-derived CDR1 and CDR2 are SGHTA and FQGNSA. This CDR3 has 13 residues. CDR3 nucleotide sequence: TGTGCCAGCAGCTTACCTAGCCGCAATGAGCAGTTCTTC. This encodes CASSLPSRNEQFF.

The chain carries TRBV20-1 and TRBJ2-7; D is uncertain. Trimming stripped 2 bases from V and 6 bases from J, with 8 bases between. CDR3 length: 11 amino acids. Per the germline V gene, CDR1 is DFQATT and CDR2 is SNEGSKA (reference sequence). The CDR3 protein is CSARFVGEQYF. CDR3 sequence (DNA): TGCAGTGCTAGATTCGTGGGCGAGCAGTACTTC.

The rearrangement joins TRBV5-4 to TRBJ2-6; D gene unclear. The CDR3 is made up of 15 amino acids. Germline V lookup: CDR1 SGHNT, CDR2 YYREEE (reference sequence). V shed 4 bases and J shed 2 bases, with 10 bases lying between them. The CDR3 DNA reads as TGTGCCAGCAGCCCAATGTCGGCTGGGGCCAACGTCCTGACTTTC. It translates to CASSPMSAGANVLTF.

This sequence joins TRBV18 and TRBJ2-7, with D hard to call. Germline assignment: CDR1 KGHSH and CDR2 LQKENI. CDR3 length equals 15 residues. V was pared by 2 bases and J by 0 bases, with 11 bases between. CDR3: CASSPISVSSYEQYF. The CDR3 nucleotides are TGTGCCAGCTCACCAATAAGCGTCTCCTCCTACGAGCAGTACTTC.

The rearrangement links TRBV15 to TRBJ2-1; possibly TRBD1 for D (5 bases). Germline CDR1 and CDR2: LNHNV and YYDKDF (reference sequence). CDR3 length equals 17 residues. V was pared by 0 bases and J by 3 bases, with 15 bases between. The CDR3 here is CATSRDLVQANYNEQFF. For the CDR3, the DNA is TGTGCCACCAGCAGAGATCTGGTACAGGCAAACTACAATGAGCAGTTCTTC. The variable domain in full, with the rest retrieved from reference TRBV15 and TRBJ2-1, is DAMVIQNPRYQVTQFGKPVTLSCSQTLNHNVMYWYQQKSSQAPKLLFHYYDKDFNNEADTPDNFQSRRPNTSFCFLDIRSPGLGDTAMYLCATSRDLVQANYNEQFFGPGTRLTVL.

The chain carries TRBV28 and TRBJ1-4; D is ambiguous. Trimming pared 6 bases from V and 6 bases from J, leaving 11 bases between. Germline CDR1 and CDR2: MDHEN and SYDVKM. This CDR3 has 13 amino acids. The CDR3 loop reads CASSVPYYEKLFF. Here the CDR3 DNA reads TGTGCCAGCAGCGTTCCCTACTATGAAAAACTGTTTTTT.

The rearrangement links TRBV5-1 to TRBJ2-7; the D is unclear. The CDR3 runs 13 residues. V was trimmed by 0 bases and J by 3 bases, leaving 7 bases between them. Germline CDR1 and CDR2: SGHRS and YFSETQ. The chain's CDR3 is CASSLELIYEQYF. DNA for the CDR3: TGCGCCAGCAGCTTGGAACTGATCTACGAGCAGTACTTC.

The chain combines TRBV5-4 with TRBJ2-1; 9 positions match TRBD2. In germline, CDR1 is SGHNT, CDR2 YYREEE (reference sequence). The V segment lost 0 bases and the J segment 6 bases; nucleotides outside the gene matches: 7. The CDR3 extends over 16 amino acids. The CDR3, as DNA: TGTGCCAGCAGCTTGGCCGGGACTAGCCCTTCCAATGAGCAGTTCTTC. Its translation: CASSLAGTSPSNEQFF.

This clone has a single count. The rearrangement links TRBV4-1 to TRBJ2-7; unclear D gene. V lost 2 bases to trimming and J lost 0 bases, with 11 bases between them. CDR1 and CDR2 (germline): MGHRA, YSYEKL. There are 15 residues in the CDR3. The CDR3 DNA sequence: TGCGCCAGCAGCCAAAGACTCCTGAGCTCCTACGAGCAGTACTTC. Residues: CASSQRLLSSYEQYF.

The genes are TRBV6-1 and TRBJ1-1, with D possibly being TRBD1 (5 bases). The CDR3 has 14 residues. CDR1 is MNHNS and CDR2 is SASEGT in the germline V gene. Trimming removed 5 bases from V and 1 base from J, with 11 bases in between. The CDR3 loop is CASSTDIWNTEAFF. DNA for the CDR3: TGTGCCAGCAGTACGGACATTTGGAACACTGAAGCTTTCTTT.

The chain recombines TRBV6-5 with TRBJ2-3, with 10 bases identical to TRBD1. CDR3 length: 14 residues. Germline trimming cut 8 bases from V and 4 bases from J; bases unmatched to any gene: 6. CDR1 is MNHEY and CDR2 is SVGAGI in the germline V gene. The CDR3 DNA follows: TGTGCCAGCGAAAGACAGGGGGCCGCAGATACGCAGTATTTT. Protein: CASERQGAADTQYF.

The rearrangement uses TRBV19 and TRBJ1-1; D gene unclear. Germline CDR1 is LNHDA and CDR2 is SQIVND (reference sequence). CDR3 size: 13 residues. Trimming stripped 1 base from V and 7 bases from J, with 10 bases between. CDR3: CASSIVRGVEAFF. The CDR3 DNA reads TGTGCCAGTAGTATAGTGCGGGGTGTTGAAGCTTTCTTT.

V and J are TRBV18 and TRBJ2-1, with 11 bases matching TRBD1. J gave up 14 bases and V 8 bases, and 17 bases lay outside the gene matches. The CDR3 contains 15 residues. The V gene's germline CDR1 is KGHSH and CDR2 LQKENI. CDR3 protein: CASPTRDRGWGIKFF. The DNA for the CDR3 is TGTGCCAGCCCAACCCGGGACAGGGGGTGGGGGATCAAGTTCTTC.

This clone was detected once. This chain joins TRBV7-8 and TRBJ2-5; 11 nucleotides agree with TRBD2. Per germline, CDR1 SGHVS and CDR2 FQNEAQ. This CDR3 has 17 amino acids. V trimming: 2 bases; J trimming: 5 bases; junction bases outside the gene matches: 10. DNA for the CDR3: TGTGCCAGCAGCTTACAGTCGCTAGCGGGAGGAGGCGAGACCCAGTACTTC. Amino acids: CASSLQSLAGGGETQYF. The whole variable domain, remainder taken from reference TRBV7-8 and TRBJ2-5, is GAGVSQSPRYKVAKRGQDVALRCDPISGHVSLFWYQQALGQGPEFLTYFQNEAQLDKSGLPSDRFFAERPEGSVSTLKIQRTQQEDSAVYLCASSLQSLAGGGETQYFGPGTRLLVL.